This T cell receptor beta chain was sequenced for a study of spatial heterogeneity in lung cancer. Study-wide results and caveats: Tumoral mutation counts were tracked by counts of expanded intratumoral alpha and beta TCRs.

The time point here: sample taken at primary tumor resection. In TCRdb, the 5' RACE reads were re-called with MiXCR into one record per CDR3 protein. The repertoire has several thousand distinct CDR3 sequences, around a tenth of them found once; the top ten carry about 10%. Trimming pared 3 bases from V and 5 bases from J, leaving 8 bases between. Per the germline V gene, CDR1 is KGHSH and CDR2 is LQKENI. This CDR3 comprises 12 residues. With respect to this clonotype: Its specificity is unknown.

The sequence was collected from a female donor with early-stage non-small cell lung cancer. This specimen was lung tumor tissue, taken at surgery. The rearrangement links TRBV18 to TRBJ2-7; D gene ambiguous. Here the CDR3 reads CASSPEGNEQYF. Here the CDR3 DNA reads TGTGCCAGCTCACCGGAAGGGAACGAGCAGTACTTC.